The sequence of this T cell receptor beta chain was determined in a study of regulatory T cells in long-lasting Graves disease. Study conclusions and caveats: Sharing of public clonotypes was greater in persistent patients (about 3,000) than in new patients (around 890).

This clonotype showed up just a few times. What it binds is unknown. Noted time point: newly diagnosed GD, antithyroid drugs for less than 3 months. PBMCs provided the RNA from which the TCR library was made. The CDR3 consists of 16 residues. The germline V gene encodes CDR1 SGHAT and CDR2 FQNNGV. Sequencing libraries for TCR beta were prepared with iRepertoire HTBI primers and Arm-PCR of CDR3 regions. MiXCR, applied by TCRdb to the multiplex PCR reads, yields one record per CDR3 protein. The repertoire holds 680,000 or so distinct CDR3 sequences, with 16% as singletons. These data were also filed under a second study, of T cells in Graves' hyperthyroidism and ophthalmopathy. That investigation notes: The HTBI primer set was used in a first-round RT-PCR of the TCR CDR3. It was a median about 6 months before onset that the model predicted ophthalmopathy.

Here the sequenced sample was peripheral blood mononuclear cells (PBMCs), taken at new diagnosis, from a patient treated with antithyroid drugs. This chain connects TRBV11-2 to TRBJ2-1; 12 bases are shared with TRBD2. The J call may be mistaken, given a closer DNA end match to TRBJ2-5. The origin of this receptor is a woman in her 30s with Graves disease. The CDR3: CASTLRLAGDEKTQYF. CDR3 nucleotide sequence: TGTGCCAGCACCCTAAGACTAGCGGGAGATGAGAAGACCCAGTACTTC.